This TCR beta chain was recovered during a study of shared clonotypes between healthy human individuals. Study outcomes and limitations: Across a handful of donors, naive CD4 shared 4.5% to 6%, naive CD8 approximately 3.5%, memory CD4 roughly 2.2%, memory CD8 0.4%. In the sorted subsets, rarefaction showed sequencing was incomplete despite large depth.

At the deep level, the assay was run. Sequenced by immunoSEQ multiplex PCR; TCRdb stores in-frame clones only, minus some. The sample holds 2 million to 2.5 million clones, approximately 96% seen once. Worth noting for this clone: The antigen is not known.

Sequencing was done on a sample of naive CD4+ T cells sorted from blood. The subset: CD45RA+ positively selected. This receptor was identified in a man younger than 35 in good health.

The CDR3 loop reads CASTRVANEKLFF. Here the CDR3 DNA reads TGTGCCAGCACCAGGGTGGCTAATGAAAAACTGTTTTTT. The V and J genes are TRBV30 and TRBJ1-4, with D perhaps TRBD1 (5 bases). Trimming took off 8 bases at V and 3 bases at J, with 13 bases between the two ends. Per the germline V gene, CDR1 is GTSNPN and CDR2 is SVGIG (reference sequence). The CDR3 runs to 13 residues.